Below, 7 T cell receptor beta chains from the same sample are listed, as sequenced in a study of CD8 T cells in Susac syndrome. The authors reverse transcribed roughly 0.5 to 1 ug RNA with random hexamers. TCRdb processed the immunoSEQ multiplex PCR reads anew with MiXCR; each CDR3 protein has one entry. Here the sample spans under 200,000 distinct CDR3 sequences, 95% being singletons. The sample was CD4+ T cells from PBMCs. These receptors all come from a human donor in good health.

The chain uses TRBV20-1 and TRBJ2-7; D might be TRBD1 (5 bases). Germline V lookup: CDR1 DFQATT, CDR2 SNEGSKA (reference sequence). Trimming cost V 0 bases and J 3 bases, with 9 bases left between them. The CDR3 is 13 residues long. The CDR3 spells CSARDLDSYEQYF. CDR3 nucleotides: TGCAGTGCTAGAGACCTTGACAGCTACGAGCAGTACTTC.

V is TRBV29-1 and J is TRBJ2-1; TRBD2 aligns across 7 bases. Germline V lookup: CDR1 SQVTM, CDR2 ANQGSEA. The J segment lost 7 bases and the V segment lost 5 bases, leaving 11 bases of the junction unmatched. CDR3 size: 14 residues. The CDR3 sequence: CSVKGLVERNEQFF. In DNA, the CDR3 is TGCAGCGTTAAAGGACTAGTTGAACGGAATGAGCAGTTCTTC.

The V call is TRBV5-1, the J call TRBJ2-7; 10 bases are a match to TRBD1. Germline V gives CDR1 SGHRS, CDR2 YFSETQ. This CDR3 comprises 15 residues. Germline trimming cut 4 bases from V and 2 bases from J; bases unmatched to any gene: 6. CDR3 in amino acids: CASSPDGTGAYEQYV. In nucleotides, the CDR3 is TGCGCCAGCAGCCCCGATGGGACAGGGGCCTACGAGCAGTACGTC.

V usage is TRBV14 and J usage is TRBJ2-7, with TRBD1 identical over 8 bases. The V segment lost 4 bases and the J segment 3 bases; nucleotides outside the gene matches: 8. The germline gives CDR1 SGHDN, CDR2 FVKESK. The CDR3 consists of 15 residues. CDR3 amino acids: CASSLRTGPFYEQYF. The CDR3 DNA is TGTGCCAGCAGCCTGCGGACAGGGCCTTTCTACGAGCAGTACTTC.

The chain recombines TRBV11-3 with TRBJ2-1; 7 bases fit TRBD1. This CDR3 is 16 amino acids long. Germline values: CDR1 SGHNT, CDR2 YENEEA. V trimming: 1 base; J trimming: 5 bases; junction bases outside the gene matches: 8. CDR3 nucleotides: TGTGCCAGCAGCTTAGCGGGGACAGCCTTAAACAATGAGCAGTTCTTC. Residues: CASSLAGTALNNEQFF.

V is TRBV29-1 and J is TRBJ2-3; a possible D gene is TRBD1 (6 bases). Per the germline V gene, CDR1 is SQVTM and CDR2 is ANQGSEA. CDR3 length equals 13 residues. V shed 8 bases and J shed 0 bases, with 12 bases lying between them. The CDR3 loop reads CSSEDRSTDTQYF. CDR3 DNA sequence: TGCAGCTCTGAGGACAGAAGCACAGATACGCAGTATTTT.

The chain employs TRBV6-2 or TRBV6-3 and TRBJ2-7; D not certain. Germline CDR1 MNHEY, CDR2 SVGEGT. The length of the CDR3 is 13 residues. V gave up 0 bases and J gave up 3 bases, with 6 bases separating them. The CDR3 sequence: CASSYSMRYEQYF. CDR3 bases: TGTGCCAGCAGTTACTCGATGCGCTACGAGCAGTACTTC.